Following are 5 T cell receptor beta chains from one sample sequenced in a study of blood T cell repertoires in COVID-19. The protocol was immunoSEQ multiplex PCR, while the TCRdb copy is restricted to in-frame clones and leaves out a portion. The sample has approximately 70,000 clones, more than 85% seen once. The sample comprised peripheral blood. Every receptor here comes from a man aged 45-65 years with COVID-19, enrolled during active disease.

The chain recombines TRBV27 with TRBJ2-7; 16 nucleotides line up with TRBD2. Germline trimming cut 5 bases from V and 6 bases from J; bases unmatched to any gene: 7. CDR3 size: 16 residues. In germline, CDR1 is MNHEY, CDR2 SMNVEV (reference sequence). The CDR3 DNA reads TGTGCCAGCAGTAAGGGACTAGCGGGAGGGGGTTTCGAGCAGTACTTC. Protein product: CASSKGLAGGGFEQYF.

V and J are TRBV30 and TRBJ2-3, with a tentative D call TRBD2 (6 bases). Trimming pared 4 bases from V and 1 base from J, leaving 6 bases between. This CDR3 contains 12 residues. CDR1 is GTSNPN, CDR2 SVGIG, per germline (reference sequence). CDR3 nucleotides: TGTGCCTGGACTAGCGGCACAGATACGCAGTATTTT. Protein product: CAWTSGTDTQYF.

The V call is TRBV7-3, the J call TRBJ2-1; TRBD1 might be the D (6 bases). Trimming took off 4 bases at V and 2 bases at J, with 18 bases between the two ends. This CDR3 has 17 amino acids. CDR1 is SGHTA and CDR2 is FQGTGA in the germline V gene. The CDR3 nucleotides read TGTGCCAGCAGCTCCCAAGGGACACCCCTGACCTACAATGAGCAGTTCTTC. It specifies CASSSQGTPLTYNEQFF.

V gene TRBV7-9 combines with J gene TRBJ2-5; D remains ambiguous. Trimming took off 5 bases at V and 5 bases at J, with 9 bases between the two ends. CDR3 length: 12 amino acids. Germline V gives CDR1 SEHNR, CDR2 FQNEAQ (reference sequence). The CDR3 nucleotides are TGTGCCAGCAGCCCTATGAGGGAGACCCAGTACTTC. This translates into CASSPMRETQYF.

The V gene is TRBV2, the J gene TRBJ2-7; no firm D call. Per the germline V gene, CDR1 is SNHLY and CDR2 is FYNNEI. V lost 6 bases and J 4 bases, leaving 13 bases between the germline ends. CDR3 length: 13 amino acids. CDR3 region: CASSQVPGYEQYF. The CDR3 DNA reads TGTGCCAGCAGCCAGGTACCTGGATACGAGCAGTACTTC.